This entry describes one TCR beta chain. These data come from a study of blood T cell repertoires in COVID-19. Study in general: The samples span acute and convalescent COVID-19 from the United States, Italy and Spain. In each case, the material was cDNA or gDNA derived from T cells, B-cell-depleted T cells, or PBMCs.

Clones were read by immunoSEQ multiplex PCR, and TCRdb kept only the in-frame ones, dropping some. The sample lists fewer than 200,000 clones; about 90% were seen once. Germline CDR1 and CDR2: MNHEY and SVGEGT. CDR3 length equals 15 residues. Trimming cost V 4 bases and J 3 bases, with 16 bases left between them. Sequenced material: peripheral blood. V and J are TRBV6-2 or TRBV6-3 and TRBJ2-7; tentatively, D is TRBD2 (7 bases). This clonotype was obtained from a man between 65 and 79 years old with active or convalescent COVID-19. The CDR3 nucleotides read TGTGCCAGCAGTTCCCCTCCGGGGGGCGGCTACGAGCAGTACTTC. Amino acid sequence: CASSSPPGGGYEQYF.